The next 27 T cell receptor beta chains were all read from a single sample in a study of blood T cells in healthy people across ages. A sample-barcoded 5' primer and a J-beta primer mix were used in a second PCR of about 7 to 12 cycles. TCRdb recomputed calls from the 5' RACE reads with MiXCR, one row per CDR3 protein. The profile covers around 870,000 distinct CDR3 sequences, with under 35% appearing a single time and 17% taken by the ten largest. Source material: blood. Source of these receptors: a woman older than 75 in good health.

This clonotype was found many times. The chain combines TRBV7-2 with TRBJ2-7; D might be TRBD1 or TRBD2, each matching 5 bases. CDR1 and CDR2 (germline): SGHTA, FQGNSA. The germline V and J ends were trimmed by 1 base and 2 bases, with 9 bases remaining between them. CDR3 length: 14 amino acids. CDR3 loop: CASSLGGSTYEQYF. CDR3 coding DNA: TGTGCCAGCAGCTTAGGGGGGTCTACCTACGAGCAGTACTTC.

This clonotype appeared many times. The J gene is TRBJ2-1, the V gene TRBV5-1; D is tentatively TRBD1 or TRBD2 (6 bases each). Trimming removed 6 bases at V and 0 bases at J, with 16 bases between. Germline V lookup: CDR1 SGHRS, CDR2 YFSETQ. The CDR3 is 16 residues long. CDR3 region: CASTPRGVNSYNEQFF. Here the CDR3 DNA reads TGCGCCAGCACTCCTAGGGGGGTTAACTCCTACAATGAGCAGTTCTTC. Drawing the rest from reference TRBV5-1 and TRBJ2-1, the complete variable domain is KAGVTQTPRYLIKTRGQQVTLSCSPISGHRSVSWYQQTPGQGLQFLFEYFSETQRNKGNFPGRFSGRQFSNSRSEMNVSTLELGDSALYLCASTPRGVNSYNEQFFGPGTRLTVL.

There are many counts of this clonotype. DNA of the CDR3: TGCGCCAGCAGCTCAGACAGGGCCTATTCACCCCTCCACTTT. The encoded protein is CASSSDRAYSPLHF. The rearrangement links TRBV4-3 to TRBJ1-6; TRBD1 matches 7 bases. This CDR3 contains 14 residues. Losses at the gene ends were 5 bases for V and 8 bases for J; bases not matched to a gene: 6. In germline, CDR1 is LGHNA, CDR2 YSLEER.

A word on this clonotype: A read error may explain this, as a much larger clone is one base away. The V and J genes are TRBV10-2 and TRBJ2-5; D assignment may be TRBD1 or TRBD2 (5 bases each). The CDR3 extends over 15 amino acids. CDR1 and CDR2 (germline): WSHSY, SAAADI. CDR3 sequence: CAGSESRGFQETQYF. CDR3 DNA: TGCGCCGGCAGTGAGTCGAGGGGCTTTCAAGAGACCCAGTACTTC.

This clonotype was recorded at least ten times. Written as DNA, the CDR3 is TGCGCCAGCAGCCAAGAGGGCGGGCCTAACTATGGCTACACCTTC. This encodes CASSQEGGPNYGYTF. The V and J genes are TRBV4-3 and TRBJ1-2; D is unclear. This CDR3 is built from 15 residues. Per germline, CDR1 LGHNA and CDR2 YSLEER. The V and J ends lost 0 bases and 0 bases respectively, with 8 bases between them.

The rearrangement links TRBV11-2 to TRBJ1-4; the D gene is possibly TRBD1 (5 bases). The germline CDR1 and CDR2 sequences are SGHAT and FQNNGV. CDR3 length: 16 amino acids. Trimming removed 4 bases at V and 6 bases at J, with 18 bases between. DNA of the CDR3: TGTGCCAGCAGCTCGTACGACGGTGGGGGATATGAAAAACTGTTTTTT. Its translation is CASSSYDGGGYEKLFF.

About this clonotype itself: This sequence may be a read error, since a much larger clone differs from it by one base. The chain carries TRBV28 and TRBJ2-3; D possibly uses TRBD1 or TRBD2 (6 bases each). Germline CDR1 is MDHEN and CDR2 is SYDVKM. The germline V and J ends were trimmed by 3 bases and 4 bases, with 23 bases remaining between them. The CDR3 runs 18 residues. The CDR3 nucleotides read TGTGCCAGCAGTTTGGGCGGGTTTCGGACAGCTAGCGCAGATACGCAGTATTTT. This sequence encodes CASSLGGFRTASADTQYF.

This clonotype has at least ten counts. The rearrangement links TRBV20-1 to TRBJ2-4, with 8 bases that match TRBD1. Germline CDR1 and CDR2: DFQATT and SNEGSKA (reference sequence). This CDR3 region has 16 residues. V dropped 5 bases and J dropped 1; count of bases not matched to a gene: 10. CDR3 in amino acids: CSARRGLSRAKNIQYF. In nucleotides, the CDR3 is TGCAGTGCTCGCAGGGGGCTCAGTAGGGCCAAAAACATTCAGTACTTC.

This clonotype has a count of ten or more. The chain links TRBV29-1 to TRBJ2-3; D call uncertain. The germline V gene encodes CDR1 SQVTM and CDR2 ANQGSEA. Trimming pared 2 bases from V and 2 bases from J, leaving 8 bases between. The CDR3 has 13 residues. The CDR3 here is CSVEILNTDTQYF. The CDR3, as DNA: TGCAGCGTTGAAATCCTCAACACAGATACGCAGTATTTT.

In its sample, this clonotype was seen many times. The CDR3 region is CASSYSVLPGNIQYF. CDR3 nucleotides: TGTGCCAGCAGTTACTCGGTCCTCCCGGGGAACATTCAGTACTTC. This sequence joins TRBV6-6 and TRBJ2-4; a possible D gene is TRBD2 (5 bases). Germline V CDR1 and CDR2: MNHNY, SVGAGI (reference sequence). Trimming removed 0 bases from V and 7 bases from J, with 13 bases in between. CDR3 size: 15 residues.

This clonotype was observed many times. The chain has TRBV10-3 and TRBJ2-7; D is unresolved. The length of the CDR3 is 14 residues. Per the germline V gene, CDR1 is ENHRY and CDR2 is SYGVKD. Trimming pared 0 bases from V and 9 bases from J, leaving 15 bases between. The CDR3 region is CAISESVAAPGQYF. The DNA for the CDR3 is TGTGCCATCAGTGAGTCGGTGGCAGCCCCCGGGCAGTACTTC.

The chain uses TRBV20-1 and TRBJ1-1; no clear D. CDR3 size: 12 residues. CDR1 and CDR2 from the germline V gene are DFQATT and SNEGSKA (reference sequence). The germline V and J ends were trimmed by 3 bases and 4 bases, with 9 bases remaining between them. For the CDR3, the DNA is TGCAGTGCTAGGGACGGAGGCACTGAAGCTTTCTTT. This encodes CSARDGGTEAFF.

This clonotype appeared many times. This chain joins TRBV6-2 or TRBV6-3 and TRBJ2-6; D is possibly TRBD1 or TRBD2 (5 bases each). CDR1 and CDR2 from the germline V gene are MNHEY and SVGEGT. The CDR3 runs 17 residues. V was cut by 5 bases and J by 0 bases, with 14 bases left in between. The CDR3 bases are TGTGCCAGCAGTGCACCGGGACGGAGCTCTGGGGCCAACGTCCTGACTTTC. It yields the protein CASSAPGRSSGANVLTF.

In its sample, this clonotype was seen many times. The rearrangement uses TRBV5-5 and TRBJ1-5, with 7 positions matching TRBD1. The CDR3 is 16 amino acids. The V gene end was trimmed by 4 bases and the J gene end by 3 bases; junction bases not matched to a gene: 10. Germline V gene data show CDR1 as SGHKS and CDR2 as YYEKEE (reference sequence). In DNA, the CDR3 is TGTGCCAGCAGCCCCAGACAGGGAACTACCAATCAGCCCCAGCATTTT. Translating it yields CASSPRQGTTNQPQHF.

V is TRBV7-2 and J is TRBJ2-2; 11 bases are a match to TRBD2. Unmatched junction bases numbered 23, after V lost 8 bases and J lost 0 bases. Germline CDR1 SGHTA, CDR2 FQGNSA. This CDR3 comprises 22 residues. CDR3 sequence: CASAPLGFKTSGGVANTGELFF. The CDR3 bases are TGTGCCAGCGCCCCCCTAGGCTTCAAAACTAGCGGGGGTGTCGCGAACACCGGGGAGCTGTTTTTT.

The chain uses TRBV12-3 or TRBV12-4 and TRBJ2-1; D unclear. The CDR3 consists of 18 residues. V gave up 6 bases and J gave up 0 bases, with 21 bases separating them. The CDR3 loop is CASSPGWPAASSYNEQFF. CDR3 DNA: TGTGCCAGCAGCCCCGGATGGCCCGCTGCGAGCTCCTACAATGAGCAGTTCTTC.

The CDR3 region has the DNA TGCGCCAGCAGCCAAACCCAAACCTACTACGAGCAGTACTTC. Its translation: CASSQTQTYYEQYF. This rearrangement joins TRBV4-3 to TRBJ2-7; the D is unclear. The germline V gene encodes CDR1 LGHNA and CDR2 YSLEER. The V and J ends lost 2 bases and 3 bases respectively, with 11 bases between them. The CDR3 loop spans 14 amino acids.

The chain has TRBV3-1 and TRBJ1-2; D is perhaps TRBD1 (5 bases). The CDR3 loop spans 15 amino acids. V lost 4 bases, J lost 4 bases, and 16 bases lay in between. Germline loops: CDR1 LGHDT, CDR2 YNNKEL (reference sequence). The CDR3, as DNA: TGTGCCAGCAGCCTCGGGGACGCCGGGATCTATGGCTACACCTTC. This encodes CASSLGDAGIYGYTF.

Ten or more counts support this clonotype. The gene calls are TRBV20-1 and TRBJ1-6; 9 bases are shared with TRBD1. This CDR3 has 15 amino acids. V lost 0 bases and J lost 9; bases outside the gene matches: 6. Per germline, CDR1 DFQATT and CDR2 SNEGSKA (reference sequence). CDR3: CSARDPGQGGSPLHF. The CDR3 coding sequence is TGCAGTGCTAGAGATCCGGGACAGGGTGGTTCACCCCTCCACTTT.

Regarding this clonotype: The junction and the germline gene differ at one end; a read error may be behind it. The gene calls are TRBV20-1 and TRBJ2-7, with D possibly matching TRBD1 (5 bases). Per the germline V gene, CDR1 is DFQATT and CDR2 is SNEGSKA (reference sequence). CDR3 length: 16 amino acids. CDR3 in DNA: TGCAGCGCTAGAGCCGATGACAGCCTCACTCCTTACGAGCAGTACTTC. Residues: CSARADDSLTPYEQYF.

This clonotype was detected ten times or more. V is TRBV11-2 and J is TRBJ1-5; D uncertain. Per the germline V gene, CDR1 is SGHAT and CDR2 is FQNNGV. Trimming stripped 2 bases from V and 7 bases from J, with 9 bases between. The CDR3 totals 13 residues. The CDR3: CASSLWQNQPQHF. The DNA of the CDR3 is TGTGCCAGCAGCTTATGGCAGAACCAGCCCCAGCATTTT.

This clonotype showed up many times. V and J are TRBV9 and TRBJ2-1, with D possibly being TRBD2 (6 bases). Trimming stripped 2 bases from V and 1 base from J, with 10 bases between. This CDR3 has 15 amino acids. The germline gives CDR1 SGDLS, CDR2 YYNGEE. The CDR3 DNA follows: TGTGCCAGCAGCGTTTCCGGGGGTTCCTACAATGAGCAGTTCTTC. The encoded protein is CASSVSGGSYNEQFF.

This clonotype was found many times. V is TRBV7-9 and J is TRBJ1-1; 8 bases align to TRBD1. The CDR3 sequence is 14 residues long. The J segment lost 5 bases and the V segment lost 6 bases, leaving 8 bases of the junction unmatched. Germline V lookup: CDR1 SEHNR, CDR2 FQNEAQ (reference sequence). CDR3 in DNA: TGTGCCAGCAGTTTCGGACAGGGAGGGACTGAAGCTTTCTTT. As protein: CASSFGQGGTEAFF.

V is TRBV29-1 and J is TRBJ2-2; D might be TRBD1 or TRBD2, each matching 5 bases. The CDR3 is 12 residues long. The V gene lost 4 bases and the J gene lost 8 bases, with 11 bases spanning the gap. Per the germline V gene, CDR1 is SQVTM and CDR2 is ANQGSEA. CDR3 sequence reads: CSVGGVGGELFF. The CDR3 DNA sequence: TGCAGCGTTGGAGGGGTTGGGGGGGAGCTGTTTTTT.

This clonotype was counted at least ten times. This rearrangement joins TRBV29-1 to TRBJ1-2; TRBD1 agrees at 7 bases. From germline, CDR1 is SQVTM and CDR2 ANQGSEA. V lost 7 bases, J lost 5 bases, and 10 bases stayed unmatched. The CDR3 spans 13 residues. CDR3 in amino acids: CSASEGASYGYTF. The CDR3 DNA reads as TGCAGCGCCTCGGAGGGGGCCTCTTATGGCTACACCTTC.

This clonotype has a count of ten or more. The rearrangement uses TRBV5-4 and TRBJ2-3, with 8 positions matching TRBD2. The V segment lost 3 bases and the J segment 4 bases; nucleotides outside the gene matches: 4. CDR1 is SGHNT, CDR2 YYREEE, per germline (reference sequence). The CDR3 spans 14 residues. The DNA of the CDR3 is TGTGCCAGCAGCTGGACTAGCATGGCAGATACGCAGTATTTT. It encodes CASSWTSMADTQYF.

The chain combines TRBV24-1 with TRBJ2-2, with 7 positions matching TRBD1. The length of the CDR3 is 17 residues. V lost 4 bases and J lost 3; bases outside the gene matches: 10. CDR1 is KGHDR, CDR2 SFDVKD, per germline. Here the CDR3 reads CATSDPTTGRDTGELFF. The CDR3 DNA is TGTGCCACCAGTGACCCTACGACAGGGCGGGACACCGGGGAGCTGTTTTTT.